The table lists the clone carrying this TCR beta chain with a few counts. What it binds is unknown. Trimming cost V 6 bases and J 8 bases, with 7 bases left between them. Germline V gives CDR1 SNHLY, CDR2 FYNNEI. The CDR3 runs 11 residues. PCR used 60 Vbeta primers and 13 Jbeta primers. Profiling relied on immunoSEQ multiplex PCR, and the TCRdb table lists in-frame clones only, not all of them. The sample records about 120,000 clones, around three quarters being singletons. The data derive from a study of cytomegalovirus exposure and HLA in healthy donors. Study-wide context: One earlier analysis, a look at 150 million to 200 million T cells, found 100 million to 130 million unique TCR beta sequences. Study outcomes and limitations: Later genetic work tied a missense DCLRE1C variant to beta-chain V and J trimming. Sequencing likely generated an artifact that appeared as a cluster of highly shared sequence variants. By HLA locus, TCR association rates varied in a later analysis, with DRB1 showing the most and HLA-C the fewest.

The sample comprised PBMCs. The clonotype originates from a female donor in good health and CMV-seronegative. The chain couples TRBV2 to TRBJ1-4; D gene uncertain. CDR3 residues: CASRENEKLFF. CDR3 in DNA: TGTGCCAGCAGGGAGAACGAAAAACTGTTTTTT.